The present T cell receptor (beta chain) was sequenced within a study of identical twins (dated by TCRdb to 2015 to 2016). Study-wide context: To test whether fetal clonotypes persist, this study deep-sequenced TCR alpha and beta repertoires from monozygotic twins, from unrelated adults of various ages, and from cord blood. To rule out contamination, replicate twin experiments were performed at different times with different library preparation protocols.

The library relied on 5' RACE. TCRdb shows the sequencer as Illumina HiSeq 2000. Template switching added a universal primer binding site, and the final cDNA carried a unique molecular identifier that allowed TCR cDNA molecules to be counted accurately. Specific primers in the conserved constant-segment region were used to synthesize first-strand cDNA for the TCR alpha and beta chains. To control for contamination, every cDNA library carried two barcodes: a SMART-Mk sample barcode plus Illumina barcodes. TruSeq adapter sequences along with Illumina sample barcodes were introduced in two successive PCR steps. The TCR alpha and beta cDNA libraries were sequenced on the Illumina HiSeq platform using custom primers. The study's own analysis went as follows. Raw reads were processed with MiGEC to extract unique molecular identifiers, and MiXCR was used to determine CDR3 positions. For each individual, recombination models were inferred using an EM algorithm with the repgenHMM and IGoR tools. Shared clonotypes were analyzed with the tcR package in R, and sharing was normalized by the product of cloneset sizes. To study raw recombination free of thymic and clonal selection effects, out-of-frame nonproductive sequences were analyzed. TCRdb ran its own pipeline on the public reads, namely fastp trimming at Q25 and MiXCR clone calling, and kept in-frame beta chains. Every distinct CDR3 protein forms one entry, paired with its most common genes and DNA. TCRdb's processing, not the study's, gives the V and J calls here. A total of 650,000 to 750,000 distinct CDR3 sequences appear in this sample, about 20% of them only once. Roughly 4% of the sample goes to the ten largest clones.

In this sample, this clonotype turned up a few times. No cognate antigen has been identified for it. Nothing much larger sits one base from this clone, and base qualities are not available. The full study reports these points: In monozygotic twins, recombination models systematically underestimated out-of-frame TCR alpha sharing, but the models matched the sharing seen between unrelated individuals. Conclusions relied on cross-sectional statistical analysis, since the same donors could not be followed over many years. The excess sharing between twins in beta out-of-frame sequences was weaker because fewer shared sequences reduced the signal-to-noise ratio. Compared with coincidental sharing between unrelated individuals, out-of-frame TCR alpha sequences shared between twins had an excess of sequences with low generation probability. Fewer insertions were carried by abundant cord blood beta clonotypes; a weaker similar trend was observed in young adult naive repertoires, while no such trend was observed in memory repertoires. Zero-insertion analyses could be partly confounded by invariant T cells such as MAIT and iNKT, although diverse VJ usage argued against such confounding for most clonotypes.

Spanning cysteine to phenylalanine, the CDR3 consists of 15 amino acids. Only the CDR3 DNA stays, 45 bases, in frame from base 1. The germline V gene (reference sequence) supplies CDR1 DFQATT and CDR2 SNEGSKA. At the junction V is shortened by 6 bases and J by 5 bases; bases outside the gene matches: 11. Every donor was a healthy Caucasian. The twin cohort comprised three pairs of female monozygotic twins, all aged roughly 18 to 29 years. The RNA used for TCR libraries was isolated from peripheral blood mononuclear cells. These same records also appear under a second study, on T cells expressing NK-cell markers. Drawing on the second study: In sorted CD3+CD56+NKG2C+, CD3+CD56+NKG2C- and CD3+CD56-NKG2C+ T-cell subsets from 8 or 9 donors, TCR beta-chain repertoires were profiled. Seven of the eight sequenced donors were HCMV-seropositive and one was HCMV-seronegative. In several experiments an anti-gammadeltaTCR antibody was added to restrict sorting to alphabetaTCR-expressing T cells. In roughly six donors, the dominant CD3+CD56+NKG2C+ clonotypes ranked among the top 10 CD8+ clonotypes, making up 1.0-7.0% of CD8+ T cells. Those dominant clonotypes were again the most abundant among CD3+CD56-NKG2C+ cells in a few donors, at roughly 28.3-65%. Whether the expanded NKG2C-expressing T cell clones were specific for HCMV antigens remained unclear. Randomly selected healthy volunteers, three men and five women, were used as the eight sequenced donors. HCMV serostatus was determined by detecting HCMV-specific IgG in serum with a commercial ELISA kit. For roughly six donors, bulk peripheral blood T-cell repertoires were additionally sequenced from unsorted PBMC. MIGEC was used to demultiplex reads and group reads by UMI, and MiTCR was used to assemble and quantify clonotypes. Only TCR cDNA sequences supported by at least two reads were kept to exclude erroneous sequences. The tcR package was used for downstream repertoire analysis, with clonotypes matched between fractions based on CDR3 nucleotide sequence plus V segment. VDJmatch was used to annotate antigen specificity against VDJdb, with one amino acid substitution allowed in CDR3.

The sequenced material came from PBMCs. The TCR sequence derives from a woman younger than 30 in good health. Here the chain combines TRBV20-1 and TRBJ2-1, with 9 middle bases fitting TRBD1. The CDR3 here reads CSAAHPGQGNNEQFF. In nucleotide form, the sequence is TGCAGTGCGGCTCATCCGGGACAGGGTAACAATGAGCAGTTCTTC.